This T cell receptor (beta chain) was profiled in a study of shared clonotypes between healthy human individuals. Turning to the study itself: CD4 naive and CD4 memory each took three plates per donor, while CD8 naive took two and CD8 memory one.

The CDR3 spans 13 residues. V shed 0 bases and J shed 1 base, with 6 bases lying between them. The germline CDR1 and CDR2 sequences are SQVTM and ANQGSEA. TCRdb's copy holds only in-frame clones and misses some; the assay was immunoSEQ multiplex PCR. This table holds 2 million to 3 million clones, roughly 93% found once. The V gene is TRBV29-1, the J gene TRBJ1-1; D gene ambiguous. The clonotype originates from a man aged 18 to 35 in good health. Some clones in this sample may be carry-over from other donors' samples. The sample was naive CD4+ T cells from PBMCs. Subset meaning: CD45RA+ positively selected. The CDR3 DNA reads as TGCAGCGTTGAAGATCAGCCGAACACTGAAGCTTTCTTT. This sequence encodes CSVEDQPNTEAFF.